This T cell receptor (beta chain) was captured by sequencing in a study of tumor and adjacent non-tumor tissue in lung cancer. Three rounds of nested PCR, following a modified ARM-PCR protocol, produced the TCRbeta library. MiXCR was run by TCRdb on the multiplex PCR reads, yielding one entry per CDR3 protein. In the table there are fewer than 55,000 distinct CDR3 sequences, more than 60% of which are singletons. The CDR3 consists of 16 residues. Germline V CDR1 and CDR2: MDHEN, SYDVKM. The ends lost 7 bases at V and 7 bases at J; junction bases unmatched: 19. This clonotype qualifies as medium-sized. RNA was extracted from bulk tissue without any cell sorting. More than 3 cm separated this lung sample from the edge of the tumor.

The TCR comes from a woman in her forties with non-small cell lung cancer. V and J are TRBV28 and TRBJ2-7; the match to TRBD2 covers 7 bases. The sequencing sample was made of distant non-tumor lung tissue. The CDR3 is CASTSAGTAGRDEQYF. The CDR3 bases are TGTGCCAGCACATCAGCGGGAACTGCTGGCCGCGATGAGCAGTACTTC.